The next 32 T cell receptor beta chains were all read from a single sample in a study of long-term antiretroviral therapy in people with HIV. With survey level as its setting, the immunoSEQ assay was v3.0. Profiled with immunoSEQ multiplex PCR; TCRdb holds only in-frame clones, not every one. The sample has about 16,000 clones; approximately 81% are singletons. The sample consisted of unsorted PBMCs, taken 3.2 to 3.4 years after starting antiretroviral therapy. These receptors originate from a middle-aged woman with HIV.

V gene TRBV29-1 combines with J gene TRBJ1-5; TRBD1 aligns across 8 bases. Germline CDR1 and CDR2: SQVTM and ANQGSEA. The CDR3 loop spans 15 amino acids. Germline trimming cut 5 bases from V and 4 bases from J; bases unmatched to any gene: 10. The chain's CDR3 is CSVLFGTGQNQPQHF. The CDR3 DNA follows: TGCAGCGTTCTCTTCGGGACAGGACAAAATCAGCCCCAGCATTTT.

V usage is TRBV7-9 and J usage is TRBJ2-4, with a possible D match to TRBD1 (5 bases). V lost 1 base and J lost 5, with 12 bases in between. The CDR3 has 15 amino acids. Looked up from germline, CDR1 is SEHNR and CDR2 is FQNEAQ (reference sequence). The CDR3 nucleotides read TGTGCCAGCAGCTTAGATGGTAGGACACAAAACATTCAGTACTTC. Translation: CASSLDGRTQNIQYF. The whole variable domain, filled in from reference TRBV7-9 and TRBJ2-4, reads DTGVSQNPRHKITKRGQNVTFRCDPISEHNRLYWYRQTLGQGPEFLTYFQNEAQLEKSRLLSDRFSAERPKGSFSTLEIQRTEQGDSAMYLCASSLDGRTQNIQYFGAGTRLSVL.

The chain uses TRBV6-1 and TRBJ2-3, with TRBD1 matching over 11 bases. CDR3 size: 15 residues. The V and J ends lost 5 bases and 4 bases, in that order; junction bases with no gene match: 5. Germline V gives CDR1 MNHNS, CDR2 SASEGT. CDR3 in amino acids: CASSIGQGAADTQYF. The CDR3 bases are TGTGCCAGCAGTATAGGACAGGGGGCCGCAGATACGCAGTATTTT.

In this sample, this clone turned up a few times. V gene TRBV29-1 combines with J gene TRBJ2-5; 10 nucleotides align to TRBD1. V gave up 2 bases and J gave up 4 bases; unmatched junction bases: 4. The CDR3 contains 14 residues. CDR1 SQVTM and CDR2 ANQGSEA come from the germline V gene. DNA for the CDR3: TGCAGCGTTGAATGGGACAGGGGCCGAGAGACCCAGTACTTC. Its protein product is CSVEWDRGRETQYF.

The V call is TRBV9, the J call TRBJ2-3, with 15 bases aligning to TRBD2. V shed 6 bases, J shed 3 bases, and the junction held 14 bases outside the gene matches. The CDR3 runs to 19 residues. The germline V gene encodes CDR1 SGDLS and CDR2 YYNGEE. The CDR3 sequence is CASTSSRTSGGARTDTQYF. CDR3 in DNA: TGTGCCAGCACGTCTAGCCGGACTAGCGGGGGGGCCAGGACAGATACGCAGTATTTT.

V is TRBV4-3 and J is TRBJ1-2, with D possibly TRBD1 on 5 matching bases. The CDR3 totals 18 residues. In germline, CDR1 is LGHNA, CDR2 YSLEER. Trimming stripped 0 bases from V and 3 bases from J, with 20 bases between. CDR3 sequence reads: CASSQEAPGPSRDYGYTF. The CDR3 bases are TGCGCCAGCAGCCAAGAGGCGCCGGGACCAAGTCGAGACTATGGCTACACCTTC.

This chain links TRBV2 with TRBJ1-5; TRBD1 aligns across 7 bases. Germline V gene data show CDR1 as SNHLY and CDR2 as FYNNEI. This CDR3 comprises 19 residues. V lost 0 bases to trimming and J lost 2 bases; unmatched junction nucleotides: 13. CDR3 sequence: CASSEARQGWGLGNQPQHF. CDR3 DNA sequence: TGTGCCAGCAGTGAAGCGCGACAGGGCTGGGGGTTGGGCAATCAGCCCCAGCATTTT.

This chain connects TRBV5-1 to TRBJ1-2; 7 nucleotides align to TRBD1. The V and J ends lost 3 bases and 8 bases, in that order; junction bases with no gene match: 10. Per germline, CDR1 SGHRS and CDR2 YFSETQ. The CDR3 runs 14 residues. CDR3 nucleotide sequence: TGCGCCAGCAGCTATGAAGAGACAGGGAGCGGCTACACCTTC. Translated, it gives CASSYEETGSGYTF.

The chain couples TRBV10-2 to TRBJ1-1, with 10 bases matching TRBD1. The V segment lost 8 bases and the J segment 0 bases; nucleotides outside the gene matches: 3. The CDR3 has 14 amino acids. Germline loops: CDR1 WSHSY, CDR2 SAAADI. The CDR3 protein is CASGTGALNTEAFF. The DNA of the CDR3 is TGCGCCAGCGGGACAGGGGCCTTGAACACTGAAGCTTTCTTT.

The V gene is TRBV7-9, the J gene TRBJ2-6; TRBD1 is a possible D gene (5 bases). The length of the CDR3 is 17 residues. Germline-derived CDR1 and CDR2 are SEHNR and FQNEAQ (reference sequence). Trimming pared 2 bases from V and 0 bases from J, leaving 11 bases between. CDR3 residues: CASSLPGSSSGANVLTF. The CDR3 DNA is TGTGCCAGCAGCTTACCAGGGTCCTCCTCTGGGGCCAACGTCCTGACTTTC.

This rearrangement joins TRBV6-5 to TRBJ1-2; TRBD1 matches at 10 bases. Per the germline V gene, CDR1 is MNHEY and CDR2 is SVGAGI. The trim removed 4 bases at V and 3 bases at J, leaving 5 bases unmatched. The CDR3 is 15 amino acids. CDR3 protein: CASSFRDRGYYGYTF. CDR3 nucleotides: TGTGCCAGCAGTTTTCGGGACAGGGGTTACTATGGCTACACCTTC.

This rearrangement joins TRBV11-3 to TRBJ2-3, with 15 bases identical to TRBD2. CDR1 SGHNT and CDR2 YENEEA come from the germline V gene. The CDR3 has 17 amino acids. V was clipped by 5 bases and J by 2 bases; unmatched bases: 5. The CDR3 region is CASSPGTSGGYTDTQYF. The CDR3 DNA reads TGTGCCAGCAGCCCGGGGACTAGCGGGGGGTACACAGATACGCAGTATTTT.

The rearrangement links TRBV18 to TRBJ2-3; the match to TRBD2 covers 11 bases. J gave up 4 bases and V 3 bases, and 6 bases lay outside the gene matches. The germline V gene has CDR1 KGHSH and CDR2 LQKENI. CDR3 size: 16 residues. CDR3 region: CASSPISGGAPDTQYF. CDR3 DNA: TGTGCCAGCTCACCGATTAGCGGGGGGGCCCCAGATACGCAGTATTTT.

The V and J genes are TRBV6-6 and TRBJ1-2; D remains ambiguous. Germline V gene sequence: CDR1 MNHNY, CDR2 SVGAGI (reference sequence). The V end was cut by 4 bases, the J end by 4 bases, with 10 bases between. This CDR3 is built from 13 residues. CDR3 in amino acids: CASSFDLTYGYTF. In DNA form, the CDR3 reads TGTGCCAGCAGTTTCGATCTGACCTATGGCTACACCTTC.

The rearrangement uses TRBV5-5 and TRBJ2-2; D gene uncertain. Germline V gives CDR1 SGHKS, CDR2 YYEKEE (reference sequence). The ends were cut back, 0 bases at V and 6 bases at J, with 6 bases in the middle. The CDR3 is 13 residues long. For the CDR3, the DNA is TGTGCCAGCAGCTTGGGCCCGGCCGGGGAGCTGTTTTTT. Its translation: CASSLGPAGELFF. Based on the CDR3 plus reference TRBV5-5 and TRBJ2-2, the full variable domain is DAGVTQSPTHLIKTRGQQVTLRCSPISGHKSVSWYQQVLGQGPQFIFQYYEKEERGRGNFPDRFSARQFPNYSSELNVNALLLGDSALYLCASSLGPAGELFFGEGSRLTVL.

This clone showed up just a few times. CDR3 in DNA: TGTGCCAGCAGCCGAGACAGGGGGATCACAGATACGCAGTATTTT. Its protein product is CASSRDRGITDTQYF. V is TRBV13 and J is TRBJ2-3; 9 nucleotides align to TRBD1. Germline V gives CDR1 PRHDT, CDR2 FYEKMQ (reference sequence). After removal of 5 bases from V and 2 bases from J, the junction contained 5 bases not matched to a gene. CDR3 length: 15 amino acids. Supplemented by reference TRBV13 and TRBJ2-3, the full variable domain reads AAGVIQSPRHLIKEKRETATLKCYPIPRHDTVYWYQQGPGQDPQFLISFYEKMQSDKGSIPDRFSAQQFSDYHSELNMSSLELGDSALYFCASSRDRGITDTQYFGPGTRLTVL.

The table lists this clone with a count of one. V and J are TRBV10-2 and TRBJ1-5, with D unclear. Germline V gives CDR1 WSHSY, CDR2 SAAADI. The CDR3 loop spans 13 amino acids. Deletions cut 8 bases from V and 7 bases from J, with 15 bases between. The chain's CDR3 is CASQSGGSQPQHF. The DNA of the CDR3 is TGCGCCAGCCAGTCCGGCGGGAGCCAGCCCCAGCATTTT.

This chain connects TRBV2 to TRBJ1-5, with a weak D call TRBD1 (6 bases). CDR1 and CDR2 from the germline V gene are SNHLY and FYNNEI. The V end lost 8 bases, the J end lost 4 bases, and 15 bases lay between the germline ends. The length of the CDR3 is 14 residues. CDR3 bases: TGTGCCAGCTCGCCCAGTACAGGGAATCAGCCCCAGCATTTT. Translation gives CASSPSTGNQPQHF.

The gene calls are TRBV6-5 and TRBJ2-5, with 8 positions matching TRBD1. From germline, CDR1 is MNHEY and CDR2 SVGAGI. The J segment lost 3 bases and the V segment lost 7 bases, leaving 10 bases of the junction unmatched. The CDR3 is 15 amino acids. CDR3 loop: CASIPHPGQEETQYF. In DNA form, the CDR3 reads TGTGCCAGCATCCCCCATCCGGGACAGGAAGAGACCCAGTACTTC.

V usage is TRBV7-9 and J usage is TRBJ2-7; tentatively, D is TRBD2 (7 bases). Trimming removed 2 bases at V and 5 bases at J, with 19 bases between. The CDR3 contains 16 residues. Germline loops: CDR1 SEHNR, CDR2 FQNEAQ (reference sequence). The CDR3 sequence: CASSLSGGGPHHEQYF. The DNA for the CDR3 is TGTGCCAGCAGCTTAAGTGGGGGGGGGCCTCACCACGAGCAGTACTTC. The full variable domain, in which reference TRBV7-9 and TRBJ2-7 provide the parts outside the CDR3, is DTGVSQNPRHKITKRGQNVTFRCDPISEHNRLYWYRQTLGQGPEFLTYFQNEAQLEKSRLLSDRFSAERPKGSFSTLEIQRTEQGDSAMYLCASSLSGGGPHHEQYFGPGTRLTVT.

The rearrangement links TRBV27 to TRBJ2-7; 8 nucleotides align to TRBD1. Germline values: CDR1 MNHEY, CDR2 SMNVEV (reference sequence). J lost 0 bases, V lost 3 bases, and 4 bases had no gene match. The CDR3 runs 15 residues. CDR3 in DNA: TGTGCCAGCAGTTTCTCCCAGGGGGCCTCCTACGAGCAGTACTTC. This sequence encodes CASSFSQGASYEQYF.

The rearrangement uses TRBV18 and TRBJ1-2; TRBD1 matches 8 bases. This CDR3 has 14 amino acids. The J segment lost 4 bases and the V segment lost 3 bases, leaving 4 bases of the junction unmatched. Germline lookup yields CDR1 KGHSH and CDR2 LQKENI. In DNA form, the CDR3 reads TGTGCCAGCTCACCGGCCGGGACAGGCTATGGCTACACCTTC. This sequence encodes CASSPAGTGYGYTF.

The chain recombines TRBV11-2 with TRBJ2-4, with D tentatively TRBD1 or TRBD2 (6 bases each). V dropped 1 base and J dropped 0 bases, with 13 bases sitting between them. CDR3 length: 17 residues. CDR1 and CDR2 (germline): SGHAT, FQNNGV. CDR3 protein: CASSLVGTGAAKNIQYF. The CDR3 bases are TGTGCCAGCAGCTTAGTGGGGACGGGGGCAGCCAAAAACATTCAGTACTTC.

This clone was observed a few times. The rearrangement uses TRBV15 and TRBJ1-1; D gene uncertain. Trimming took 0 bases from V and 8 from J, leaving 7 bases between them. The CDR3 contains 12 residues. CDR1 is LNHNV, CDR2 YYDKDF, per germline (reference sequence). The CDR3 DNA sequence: TGTGCCACCAGCAGAGATCATGTCGAAGCTTTCTTT. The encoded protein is CATSRDHVEAFF.

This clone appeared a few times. Here the CDR3 DNA reads TGCAGTGCTAGAGATAACGGGGGCACGTTCTTC. Translated: CSARDNGGTFF. The rearrangement links TRBV20-1 to TRBJ2-1, with D perhaps TRBD1 or TRBD2 (6 bases each). Germline CDR1 is DFQATT and CDR2 is SNEGSKA (reference sequence). The CDR3 consists of 11 residues. Trimming pared 0 bases from V and 15 bases from J, leaving 12 bases between.

CDR3 sequence: CASSYLGMEAFF. Written as DNA, the CDR3 is TGTGCCAGCAGTTACCTCGGTATGGAAGCTTTCTTT. The chain joins TRBV6-6 to TRBJ1-1; D is uncertain. V lost 2 bases and J 8 bases, leaving 9 bases between the germline ends. Germline V gene data show CDR1 as MNHNY and CDR2 as SVGAGI (reference sequence). CDR3 length: 12 amino acids.

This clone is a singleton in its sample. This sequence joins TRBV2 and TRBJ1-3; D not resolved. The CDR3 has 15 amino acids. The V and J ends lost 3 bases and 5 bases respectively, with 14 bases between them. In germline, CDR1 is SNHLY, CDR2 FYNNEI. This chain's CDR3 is CASSESGPDRNTIYF. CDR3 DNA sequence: TGTGCCAGCAGTGAGTCAGGTCCAGACCGAAACACCATATATTTT.

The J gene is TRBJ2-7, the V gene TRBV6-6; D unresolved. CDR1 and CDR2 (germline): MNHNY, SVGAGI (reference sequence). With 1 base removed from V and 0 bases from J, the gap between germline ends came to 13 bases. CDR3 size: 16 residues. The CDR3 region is CASSYFATSSSYEQYF. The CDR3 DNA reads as TGTGCCAGCAGTTACTTTGCCACTTCGAGCTCCTACGAGCAGTACTTC.

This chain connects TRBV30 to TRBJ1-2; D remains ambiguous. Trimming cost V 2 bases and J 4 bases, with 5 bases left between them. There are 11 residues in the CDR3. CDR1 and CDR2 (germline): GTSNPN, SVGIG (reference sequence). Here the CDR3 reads CAWSFSYGYTF. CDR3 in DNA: TGTGCCTGGAGTTTCAGCTATGGCTACACCTTC.

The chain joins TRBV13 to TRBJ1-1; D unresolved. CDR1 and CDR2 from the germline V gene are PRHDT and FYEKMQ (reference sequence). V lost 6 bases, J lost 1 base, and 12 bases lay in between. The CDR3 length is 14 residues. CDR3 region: CASRSAGWNTEAFF. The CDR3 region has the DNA TGTGCCAGCAGATCTGCCGGCTGGAACACTGAAGCTTTCTTT.

CDR3 sequence reads: CASSQEVRTSGGAGELFF. CDR3 in DNA: TGCGCCAGCAGCCAAGAGGTTCGGACTAGCGGGGGCGCCGGGGAGCTGTTTTTT. The V call is TRBV4-3, the J call TRBJ2-2, with 13 bases lining up with TRBD2. The CDR3 covers 18 residues. In germline, CDR1 is LGHNA, CDR2 YSLEER. Trimming took 0 bases from V and 6 from J; bases not matched to a gene: 7.

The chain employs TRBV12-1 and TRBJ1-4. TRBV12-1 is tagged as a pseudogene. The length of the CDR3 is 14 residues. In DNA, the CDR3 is TGTGCCAGCAGCCCGAGGGACCCAGAGGAAAAACTGTTTTTT. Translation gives CASSPRDPEEKLFF.